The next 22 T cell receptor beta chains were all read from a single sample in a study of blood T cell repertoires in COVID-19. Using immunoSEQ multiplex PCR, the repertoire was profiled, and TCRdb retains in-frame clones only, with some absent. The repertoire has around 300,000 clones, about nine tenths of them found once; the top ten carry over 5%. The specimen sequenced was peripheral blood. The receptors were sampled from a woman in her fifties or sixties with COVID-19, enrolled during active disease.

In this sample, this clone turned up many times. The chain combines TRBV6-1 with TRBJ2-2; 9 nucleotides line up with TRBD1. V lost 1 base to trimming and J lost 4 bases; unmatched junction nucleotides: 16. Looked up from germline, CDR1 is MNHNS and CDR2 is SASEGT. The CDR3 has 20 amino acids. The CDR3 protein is CASSEVLWGGRTGVTGELFF. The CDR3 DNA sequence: TGTGCCAGCAGTGAAGTCCTTTGGGGCGGCAGGACAGGGGTCACCGGGGAGCTGTTTTTT.

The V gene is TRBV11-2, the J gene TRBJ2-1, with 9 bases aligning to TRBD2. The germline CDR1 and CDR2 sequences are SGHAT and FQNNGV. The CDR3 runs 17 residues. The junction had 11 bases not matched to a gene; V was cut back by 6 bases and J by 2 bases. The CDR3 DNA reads TGTGCCAGCAGAGCTAGCGGGAAACCCCTAACCTACAATGAGCAGTTCTTC. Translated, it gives CASRASGKPLTYNEQFF.

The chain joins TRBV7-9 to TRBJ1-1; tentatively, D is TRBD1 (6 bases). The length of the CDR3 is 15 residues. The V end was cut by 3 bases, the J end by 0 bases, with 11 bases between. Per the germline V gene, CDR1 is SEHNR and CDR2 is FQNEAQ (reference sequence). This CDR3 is CASSLTGQVNTEAFF. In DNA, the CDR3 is TGTGCCAGCAGCTTGACAGGCCAAGTGAACACTGAAGCTTTCTTT.

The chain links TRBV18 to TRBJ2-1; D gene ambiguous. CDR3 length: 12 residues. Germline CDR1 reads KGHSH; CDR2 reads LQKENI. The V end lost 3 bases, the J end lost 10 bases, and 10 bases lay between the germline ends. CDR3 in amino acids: CASSPSSREQFF. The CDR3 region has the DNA TGTGCCAGCTCACCGTCTAGTAGAGAGCAGTTCTTC.

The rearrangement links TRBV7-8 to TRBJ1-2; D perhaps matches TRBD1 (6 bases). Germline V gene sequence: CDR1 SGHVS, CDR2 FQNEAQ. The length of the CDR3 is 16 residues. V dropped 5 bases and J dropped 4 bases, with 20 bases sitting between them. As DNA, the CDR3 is TGTGCCAGCAGCATGGGCCCCCGGACAGTGGGCTATGGCTACACCTTC. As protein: CASSMGPRTVGYGYTF.

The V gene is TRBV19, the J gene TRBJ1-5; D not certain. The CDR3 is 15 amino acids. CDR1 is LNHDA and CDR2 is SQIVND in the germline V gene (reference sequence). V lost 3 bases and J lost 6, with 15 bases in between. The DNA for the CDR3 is TGTGCCAGTAGTATCATGGCCTCTCGGGGTCAGCCCCAGCATTTT. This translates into CASSIMASRGQPQHF.

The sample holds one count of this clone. CDR3 nucleotide sequence: TGTGCCAGCAGTTATCCGGGGTCTTCTGGCTACACCTTC. As protein: CASSYPGSSGYTF. The chain is built from TRBV6-5 and TRBJ1-2; D is uncertain. The V gene lost 3 bases and the J gene lost 7 bases, with 12 bases spanning the gap. Germline CDR1 is MNHEY and CDR2 is SVGAGI. CDR3 length: 13 amino acids.

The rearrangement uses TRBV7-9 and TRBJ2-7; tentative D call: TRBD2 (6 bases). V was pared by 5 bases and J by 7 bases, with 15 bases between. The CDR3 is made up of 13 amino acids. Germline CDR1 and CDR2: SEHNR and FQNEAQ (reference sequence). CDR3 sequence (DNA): TGTGCCAGCAGCCGCGGGACCGCTAGGGAGCAGTACTTC. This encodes CASSRGTAREQYF.

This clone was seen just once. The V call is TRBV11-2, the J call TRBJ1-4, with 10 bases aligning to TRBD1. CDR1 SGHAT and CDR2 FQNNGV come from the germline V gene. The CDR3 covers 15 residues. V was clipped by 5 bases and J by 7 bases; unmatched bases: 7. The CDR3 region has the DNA TGTGCCAGCAGCGGGAGGACAGGGGGAGTTGAAAAACTGTTTTTT. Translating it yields CASSGRTGGVEKLFF.

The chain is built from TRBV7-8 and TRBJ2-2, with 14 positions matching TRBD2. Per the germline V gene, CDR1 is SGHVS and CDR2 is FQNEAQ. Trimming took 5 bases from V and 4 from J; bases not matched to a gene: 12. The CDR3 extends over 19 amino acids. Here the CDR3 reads CASSETGTSGSMSTGELFF. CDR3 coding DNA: TGTGCCAGCAGCGAGACCGGGACTAGCGGGAGTATGAGCACCGGGGAGCTGTTTTTT.

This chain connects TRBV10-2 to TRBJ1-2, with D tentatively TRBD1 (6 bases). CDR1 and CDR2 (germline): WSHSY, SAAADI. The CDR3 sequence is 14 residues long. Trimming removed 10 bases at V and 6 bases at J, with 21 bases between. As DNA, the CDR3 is TGCGCCACCTTGATCGCAACAGGGAATAATGGCTACACCTTC. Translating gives CATLIATGNNGYTF.

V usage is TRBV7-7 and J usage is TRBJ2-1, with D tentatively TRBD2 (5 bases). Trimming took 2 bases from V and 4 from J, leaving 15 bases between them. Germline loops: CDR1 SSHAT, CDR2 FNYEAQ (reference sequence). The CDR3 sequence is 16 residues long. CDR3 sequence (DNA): TGTGCCAGCAGCTTAAGACTACCAACGTCTTACAATGAGCAGTTCTTC. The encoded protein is CASSLRLPTSYNEQFF.

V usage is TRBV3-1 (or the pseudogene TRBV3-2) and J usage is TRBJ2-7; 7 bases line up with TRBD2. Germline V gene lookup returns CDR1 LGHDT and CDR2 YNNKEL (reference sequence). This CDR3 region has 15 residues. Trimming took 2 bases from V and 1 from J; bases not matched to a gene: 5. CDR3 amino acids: CASSQRASGSYEQYF. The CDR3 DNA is TGTGCCAGCAGCCAAAGGGCTAGCGGATCCTACGAGCAGTACTTC.

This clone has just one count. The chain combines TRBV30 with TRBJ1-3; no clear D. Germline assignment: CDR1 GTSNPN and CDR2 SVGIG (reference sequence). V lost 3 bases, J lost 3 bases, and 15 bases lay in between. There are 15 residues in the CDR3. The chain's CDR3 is CAWSVAPPIGNTIYF. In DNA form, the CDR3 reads TGTGCCTGGAGCGTGGCCCCCCCGATTGGAAACACCATATATTTT.

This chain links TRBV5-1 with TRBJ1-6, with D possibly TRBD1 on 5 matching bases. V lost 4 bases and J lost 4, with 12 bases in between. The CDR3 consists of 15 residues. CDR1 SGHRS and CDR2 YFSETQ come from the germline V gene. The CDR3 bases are TGCGCCAGCAGCCCAACGGCAGGGTATAATTCACCCCTCCACTTT. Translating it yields CASSPTAGYNSPLHF.

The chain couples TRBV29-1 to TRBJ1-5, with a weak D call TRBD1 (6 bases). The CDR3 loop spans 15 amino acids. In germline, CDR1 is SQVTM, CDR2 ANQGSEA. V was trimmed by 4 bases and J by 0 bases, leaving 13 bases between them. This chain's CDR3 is CSVVVGGPSNQPQHF. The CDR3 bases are TGCAGCGTTGTGGTCGGGGGGCCTAGCAATCAGCCCCAGCATTTT.

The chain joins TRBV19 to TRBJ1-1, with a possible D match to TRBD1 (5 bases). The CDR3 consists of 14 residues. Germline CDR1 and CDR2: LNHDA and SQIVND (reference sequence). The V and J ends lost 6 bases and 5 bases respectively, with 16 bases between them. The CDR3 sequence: CASRAQVGTTEAFF. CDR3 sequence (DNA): TGTGCCAGTAGAGCACAGGTAGGAACAACTGAAGCTTTCTTT.

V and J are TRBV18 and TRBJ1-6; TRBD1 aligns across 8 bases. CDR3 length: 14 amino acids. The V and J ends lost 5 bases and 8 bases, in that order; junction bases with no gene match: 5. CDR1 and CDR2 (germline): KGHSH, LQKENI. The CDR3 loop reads CASSTDRVDSPLHF. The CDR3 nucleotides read TGTGCCAGCTCAACGGACAGGGTTGATTCACCCCTCCACTTT.

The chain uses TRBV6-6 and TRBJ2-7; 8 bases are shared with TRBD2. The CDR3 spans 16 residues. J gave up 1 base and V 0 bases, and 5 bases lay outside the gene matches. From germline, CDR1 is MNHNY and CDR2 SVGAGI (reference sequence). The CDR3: CASSYSRTSLSYEQYF. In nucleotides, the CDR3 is TGTGCCAGCAGTTACTCGCGGACTAGCCTATCCTACGAGCAGTACTTC.

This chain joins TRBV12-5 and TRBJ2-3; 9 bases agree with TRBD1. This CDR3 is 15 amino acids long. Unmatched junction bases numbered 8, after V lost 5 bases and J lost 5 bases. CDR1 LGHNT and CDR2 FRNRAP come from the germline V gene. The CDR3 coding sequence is TGTGCTAGTGGTGGGGACAGGGTTAAATTAGATACGCAGTATTTT. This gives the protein CASGGDRVKLDTQYF.

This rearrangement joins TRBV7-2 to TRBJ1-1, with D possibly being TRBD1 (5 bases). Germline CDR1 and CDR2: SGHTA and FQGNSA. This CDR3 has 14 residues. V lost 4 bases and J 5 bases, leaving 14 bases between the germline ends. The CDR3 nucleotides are TGTGCCAGCAGCTCCCGCCCCGGGGGTACTGAAGCTTTCTTT. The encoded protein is CASSSRPGGTEAFF.

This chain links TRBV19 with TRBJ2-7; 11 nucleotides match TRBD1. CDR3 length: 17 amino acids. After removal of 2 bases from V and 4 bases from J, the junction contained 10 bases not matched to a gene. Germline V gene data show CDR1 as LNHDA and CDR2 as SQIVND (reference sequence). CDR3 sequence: CASSILLGQGGKYEQYF. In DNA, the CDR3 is TGTGCCAGTAGTATACTATTGGGACAGGGGGGAAAATACGAGCAGTACTTC.